There are a few counts of the clone carrying this T cell receptor beta chain. Clones were sequenced by immunoSEQ multiplex PCR, and TCRdb holds only the in-frame ones, with some missing. The sample has about 210,000 clones; around 88% are singletons. The data originate from a study of blood T cell repertoires in COVID-19. Looked up from germline, CDR1 is MGHRA and CDR2 is YSYEKL. The CDR3 runs 14 residues. J gave up 7 bases and V 3 bases, and 5 bases lay outside the gene matches. The receptor's source is a man in his forties or fifties with active or convalescent COVID-19. Sequencing was carried out using peripheral blood. The V gene is TRBV4-1, the J gene TRBJ1-5; TRBD1 matches at 8 bases. The CDR3 loop reads CASSQEQGGQPQHF. CDR3 sequence (DNA): TGCGCCAGCAGCCAGGAACAGGGGGGCCAGCCCCAGCATTTT.